This TCR beta chain was captured by sequencing in a study of technical replicates of blood from several donors. Only in-frame clones appear in the TCRdb table, and some are missing; sequencing was by immunoSEQ multiplex PCR. The table includes tens of thousands of clones, more than 75% detected once. J lost 8 bases, V lost 1 base, and 14 bases had no gene match. CDR1 is SGHTA and CDR2 is FQGNSA in the germline V gene. The CDR3 contains 17 residues. The chain has TRBV7-2 and TRBJ2-1, with 7 bases matching TRBD2. The sequenced sample consisted of PBMCs. The TCR sequence derives from a human donor in good health. Some clones in this sample may be carry-over from other donors' samples. Written as DNA, the CDR3 is TGTGCCAGCAGCTTAGGAGGGTCTGGCGGGAGTAGGGATGAGCAGTTCTTC. This encodes CASSLGGSGGSRDEQFF.